This T cell receptor (beta chain) was sequenced in a study of blood T cell repertoires in COVID-19. In the study overall: Donors in the United States, Italy and Spain gave samples during acute or convalescent COVID-19. From T cells, B-cell-depleted T cells, or PBMCs came the material, which was cDNA or gDNA.

This CDR3 contains 13 residues. V lost 7 bases, J lost 0 bases, and 4 bases lay in between. Germline CDR1 reads LGHDT; CDR2 reads YNNKEL (reference sequence). Original analysis: Reference gene primer amplification gave estimated nucleated cell counts. The data were produced by immunoSEQ multiplex PCR, yet TCRdb's version contains in-frame clones alone and is incomplete. The D gene and trimming were derived from the DNA, and the V and J assignments and clone size from that table. In the table there are 45,000 to 65,000 clones, 65% to 85% of which are singletons. The specimen was peripheral blood. The chain is built from TRBV3-1 (or the pseudogene TRBV3-2) and TRBJ2-6; D uncertain. The sequence came from a human donor in a cohort sampled during active COVID-19. The CDR3 DNA reads as TGTGCCAGCACTAGCTCTGGGGCCAACGTCCTGACTTTC. It is translated as CASTSSGANVLTF.